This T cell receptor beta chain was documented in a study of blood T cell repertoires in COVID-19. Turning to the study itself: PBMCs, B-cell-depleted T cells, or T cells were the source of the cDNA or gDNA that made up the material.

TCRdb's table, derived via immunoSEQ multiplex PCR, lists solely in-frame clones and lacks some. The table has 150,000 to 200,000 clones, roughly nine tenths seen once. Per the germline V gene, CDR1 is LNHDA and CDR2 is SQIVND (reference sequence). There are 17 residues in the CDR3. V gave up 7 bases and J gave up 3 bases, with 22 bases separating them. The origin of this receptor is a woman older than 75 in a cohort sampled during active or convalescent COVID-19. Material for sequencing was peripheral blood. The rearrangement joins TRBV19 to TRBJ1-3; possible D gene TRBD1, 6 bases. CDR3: CASTPRGTTRLGNTIYF. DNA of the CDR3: TGTGCCAGTACCCCGAGGGGGACTACCAGACTTGGAAACACCATATATTTT.